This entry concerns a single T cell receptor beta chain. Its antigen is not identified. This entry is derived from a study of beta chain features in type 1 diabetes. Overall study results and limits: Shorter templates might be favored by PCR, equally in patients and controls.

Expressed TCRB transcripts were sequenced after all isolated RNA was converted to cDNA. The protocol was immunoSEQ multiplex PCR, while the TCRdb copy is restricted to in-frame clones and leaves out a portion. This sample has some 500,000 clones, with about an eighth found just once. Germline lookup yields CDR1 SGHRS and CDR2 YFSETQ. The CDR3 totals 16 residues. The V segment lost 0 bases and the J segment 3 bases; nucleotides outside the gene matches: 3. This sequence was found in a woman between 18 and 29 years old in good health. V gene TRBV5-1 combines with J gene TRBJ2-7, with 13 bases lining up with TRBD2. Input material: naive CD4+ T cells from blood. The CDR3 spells CASSLVGTSGNYEQYF. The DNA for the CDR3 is TGCGCCAGCAGCTTGGTAGGGACTAGCGGGAACTACGAGCAGTACTTC.